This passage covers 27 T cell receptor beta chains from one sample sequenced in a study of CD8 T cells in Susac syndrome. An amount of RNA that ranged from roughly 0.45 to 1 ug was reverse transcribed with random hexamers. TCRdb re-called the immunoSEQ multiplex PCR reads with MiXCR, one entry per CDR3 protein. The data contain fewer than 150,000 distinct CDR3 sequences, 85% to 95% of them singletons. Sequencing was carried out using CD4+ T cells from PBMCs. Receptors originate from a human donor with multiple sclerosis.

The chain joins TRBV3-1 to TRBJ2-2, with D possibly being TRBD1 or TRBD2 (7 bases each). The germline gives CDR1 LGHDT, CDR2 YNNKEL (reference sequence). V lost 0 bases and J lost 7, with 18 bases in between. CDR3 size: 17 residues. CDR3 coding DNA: TGTGCCAGCAGCCAAGATTGGGAGGGGGCGCGCAGCGGGGAGCTGTTTTTT. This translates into CASSQDWEGARSGELFF.

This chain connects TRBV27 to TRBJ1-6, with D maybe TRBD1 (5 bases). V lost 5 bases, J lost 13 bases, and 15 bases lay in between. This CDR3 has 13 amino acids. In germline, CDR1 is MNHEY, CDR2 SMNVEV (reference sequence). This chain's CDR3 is CASSHPGQVPLHF. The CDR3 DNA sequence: TGTGCCAGCAGTCACCCGGGGCAGGTCCCCCTCCACTTT.

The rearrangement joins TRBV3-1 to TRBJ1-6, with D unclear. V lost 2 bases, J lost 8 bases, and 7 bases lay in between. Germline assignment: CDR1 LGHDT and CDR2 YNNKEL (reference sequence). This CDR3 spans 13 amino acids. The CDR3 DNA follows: TGTGCCAGCAGCCAAAGTCGTTATTCACCCCTCCACTTT. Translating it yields CASSQSRYSPLHF. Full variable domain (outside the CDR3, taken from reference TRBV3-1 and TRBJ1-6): DTAVSQTPKYLVTQMGNDKSIKCEQNLGHDTMYWYKQDSKKFLKIMFSYNNKELIINETVPNRFSPKSPDKAHLNLHINSLELGDSAVYFCASSQSRYSPLHFGNGTRLTVT.

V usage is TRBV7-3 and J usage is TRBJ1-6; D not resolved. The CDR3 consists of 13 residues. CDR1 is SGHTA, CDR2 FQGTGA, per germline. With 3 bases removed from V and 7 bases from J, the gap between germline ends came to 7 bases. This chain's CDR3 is CASSFALNSPLHF. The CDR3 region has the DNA TGTGCCAGCAGCTTCGCACTAAATTCACCCCTCCACTTT.

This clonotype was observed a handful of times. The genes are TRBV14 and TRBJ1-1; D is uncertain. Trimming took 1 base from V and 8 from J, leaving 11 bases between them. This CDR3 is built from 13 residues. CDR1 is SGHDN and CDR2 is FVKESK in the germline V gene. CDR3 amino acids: CASSQGPPGEAFF. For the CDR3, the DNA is TGTGCCAGCAGCCAAGGCCCCCCCGGGGAAGCTTTCTTT.

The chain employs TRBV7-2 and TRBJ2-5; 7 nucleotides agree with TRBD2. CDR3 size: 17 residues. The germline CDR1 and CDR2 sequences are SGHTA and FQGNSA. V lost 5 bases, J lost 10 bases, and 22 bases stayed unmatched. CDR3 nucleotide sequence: TGTGCCAGCAGCCGCGACAGCGGGGCTCGGTCCGGGTTGATCCAGTACTTC. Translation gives CASSRDSGARSGLIQYF.

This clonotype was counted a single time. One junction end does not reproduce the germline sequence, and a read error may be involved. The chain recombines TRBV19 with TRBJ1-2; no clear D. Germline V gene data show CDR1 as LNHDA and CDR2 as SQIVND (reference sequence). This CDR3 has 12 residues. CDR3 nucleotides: TGTGCCAGTAGATCTAAAAGGCTAACCCCGCTCTTC. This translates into CASRSKRLTPLF.

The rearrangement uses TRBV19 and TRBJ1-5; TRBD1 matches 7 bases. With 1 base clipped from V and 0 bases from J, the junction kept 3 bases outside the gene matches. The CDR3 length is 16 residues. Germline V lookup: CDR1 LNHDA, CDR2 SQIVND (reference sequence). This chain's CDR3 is CASSIVTGYSNQPQHF. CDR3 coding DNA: TGTGCCAGTAGTATAGTGACAGGGTATAGCAATCAGCCCCAGCATTTT.

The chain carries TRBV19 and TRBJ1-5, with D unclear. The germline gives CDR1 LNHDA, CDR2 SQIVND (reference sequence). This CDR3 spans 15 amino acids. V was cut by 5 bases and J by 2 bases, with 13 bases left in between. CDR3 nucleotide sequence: TGTGCCAGTAGTCTCCGCTGGGGTGGCAATCAGCCCCAGCATTTT. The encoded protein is CASSLRWGGNQPQHF.

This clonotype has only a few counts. Here the CDR3 reads CASSTEPGQQAQYF. The CDR3 region has the DNA TGTGCCAGCAGCACCGAACCGGGACAGCAAGCCCAGTACTTC. The J gene is TRBJ2-5, the V gene TRBV7-3, with TRBD1 matching 7 bases. Unmatched junction bases numbered 12, after V lost 5 bases and J lost 9 bases. There are 14 residues in the CDR3. The germline gives CDR1 SGHTA, CDR2 FQGTGA.

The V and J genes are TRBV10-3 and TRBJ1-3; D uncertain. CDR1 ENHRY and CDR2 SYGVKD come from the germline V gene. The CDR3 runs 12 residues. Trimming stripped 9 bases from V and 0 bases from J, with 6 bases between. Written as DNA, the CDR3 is TGTGCCATGGGCGGCTCTGGAAACACCATATATTTT. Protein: CAMGGSGNTIYF.

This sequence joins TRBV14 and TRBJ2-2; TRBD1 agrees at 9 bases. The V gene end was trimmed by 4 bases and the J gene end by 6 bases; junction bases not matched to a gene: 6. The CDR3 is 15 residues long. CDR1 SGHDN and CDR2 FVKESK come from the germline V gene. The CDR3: CASSRDRVVSGELFF. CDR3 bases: TGTGCCAGCAGCCGGGACAGGGTAGTATCCGGGGAGCTGTTTTTT.

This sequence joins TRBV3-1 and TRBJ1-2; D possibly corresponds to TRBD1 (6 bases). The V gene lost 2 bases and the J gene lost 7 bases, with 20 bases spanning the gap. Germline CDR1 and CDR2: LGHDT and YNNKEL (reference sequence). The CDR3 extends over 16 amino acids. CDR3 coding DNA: TGTGCCAGCAGCCAACGCGGGAAACAGGGTGAGAGTGGCTACACCTTC. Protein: CASSQRGKQGESGYTF.

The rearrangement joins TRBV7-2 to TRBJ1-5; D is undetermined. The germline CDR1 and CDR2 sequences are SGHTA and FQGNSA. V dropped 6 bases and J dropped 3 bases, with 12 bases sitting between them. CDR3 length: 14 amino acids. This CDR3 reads CASSYSVDNQPQHF. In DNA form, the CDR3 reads TGTGCCAGCAGTTACAGTGTAGACAATCAGCCCCAGCATTTT.

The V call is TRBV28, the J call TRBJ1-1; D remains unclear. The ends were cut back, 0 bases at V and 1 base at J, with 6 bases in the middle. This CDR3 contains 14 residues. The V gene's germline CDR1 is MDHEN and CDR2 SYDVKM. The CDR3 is CASSLWVWNTEAFF. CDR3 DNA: TGTGCCAGCAGTTTATGGGTTTGGAACACTGAAGCTTTCTTT.

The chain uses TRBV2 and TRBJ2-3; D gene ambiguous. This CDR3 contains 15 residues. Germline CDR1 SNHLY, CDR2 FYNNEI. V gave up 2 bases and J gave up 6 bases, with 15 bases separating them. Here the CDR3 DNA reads TGTGCCAGCAGTGAAATTGGCCTAACCCGCGATACGCAGTATTTT. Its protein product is CASSEIGLTRDTQYF.

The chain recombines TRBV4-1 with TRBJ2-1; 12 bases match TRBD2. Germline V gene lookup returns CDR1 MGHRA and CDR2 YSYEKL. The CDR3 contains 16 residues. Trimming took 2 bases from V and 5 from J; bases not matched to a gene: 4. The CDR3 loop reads CASSQPTSGGHNEQFF. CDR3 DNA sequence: TGCGCCAGCAGCCAACCAACTAGCGGGGGGCACAATGAGCAGTTCTTC.

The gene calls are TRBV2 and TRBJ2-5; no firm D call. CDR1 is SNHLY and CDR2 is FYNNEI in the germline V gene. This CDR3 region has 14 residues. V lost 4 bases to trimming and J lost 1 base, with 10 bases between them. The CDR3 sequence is CASSGGWVQETQYF. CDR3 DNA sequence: TGTGCCAGCAGTGGAGGTTGGGTCCAAGAGACCCAGTACTTC.

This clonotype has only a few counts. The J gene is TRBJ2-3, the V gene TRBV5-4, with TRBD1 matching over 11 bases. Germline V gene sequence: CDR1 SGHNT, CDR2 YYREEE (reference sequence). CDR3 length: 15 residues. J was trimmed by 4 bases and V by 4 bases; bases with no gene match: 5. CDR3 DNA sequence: TGTGCCAGCAGCAAGCCGGGACAGGGGGCAGATACGCAGTATTTT. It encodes CASSKPGQGADTQYF.

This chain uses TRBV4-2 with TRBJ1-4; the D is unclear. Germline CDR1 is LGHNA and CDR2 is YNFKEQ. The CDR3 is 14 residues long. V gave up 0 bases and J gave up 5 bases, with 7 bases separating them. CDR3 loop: CASSQEWENEKLFF. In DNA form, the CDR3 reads TGTGCCAGCAGCCAAGAGTGGGAAAATGAAAAACTGTTTTTT.

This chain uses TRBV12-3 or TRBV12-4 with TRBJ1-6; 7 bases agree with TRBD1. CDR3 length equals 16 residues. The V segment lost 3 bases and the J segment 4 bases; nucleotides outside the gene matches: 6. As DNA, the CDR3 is TGTGCCAGCAGTTTCACGGACAGGTCTTATAATTCACCCCTCCACTTT. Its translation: CASSFTDRSYNSPLHF.

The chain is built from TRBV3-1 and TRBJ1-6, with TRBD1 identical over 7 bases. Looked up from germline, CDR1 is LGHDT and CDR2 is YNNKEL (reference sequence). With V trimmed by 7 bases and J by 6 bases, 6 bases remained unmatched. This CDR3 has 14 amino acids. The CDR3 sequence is CASNRDSPNSPLHF. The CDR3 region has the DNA TGTGCCAGCAACCGGGACAGCCCTAATTCACCCCTCCACTTT.

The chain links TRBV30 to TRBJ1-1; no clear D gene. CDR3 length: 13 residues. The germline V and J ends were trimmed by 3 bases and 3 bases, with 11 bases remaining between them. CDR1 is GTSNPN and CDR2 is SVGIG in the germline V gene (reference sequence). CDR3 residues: CAWRIQRDTEAFF. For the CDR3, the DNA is TGTGCCTGGAGGATTCAGCGGGACACTGAAGCTTTCTTT.

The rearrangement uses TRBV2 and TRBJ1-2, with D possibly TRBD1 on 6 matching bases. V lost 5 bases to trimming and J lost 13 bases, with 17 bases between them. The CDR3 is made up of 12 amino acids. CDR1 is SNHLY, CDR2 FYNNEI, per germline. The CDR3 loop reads CASSLTRQALTF. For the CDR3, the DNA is TGTGCCAGCAGTCTAACTCGACAGGCCCTCACCTTC.

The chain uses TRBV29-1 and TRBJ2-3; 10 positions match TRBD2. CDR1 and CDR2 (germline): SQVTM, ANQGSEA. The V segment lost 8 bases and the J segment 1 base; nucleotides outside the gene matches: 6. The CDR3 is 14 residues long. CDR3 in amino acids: CSFSGTSGTDTQYF. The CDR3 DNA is TGCAGCTTCTCGGGGACTAGCGGCACAGATACGCAGTATTTT.

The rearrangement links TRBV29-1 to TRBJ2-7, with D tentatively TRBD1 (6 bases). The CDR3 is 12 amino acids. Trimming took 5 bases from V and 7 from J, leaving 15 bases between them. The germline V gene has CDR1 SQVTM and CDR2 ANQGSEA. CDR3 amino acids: CSVLDRRLEQYF. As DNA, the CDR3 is TGCAGCGTTCTTGACAGGCGTCTTGAGCAGTACTTC.

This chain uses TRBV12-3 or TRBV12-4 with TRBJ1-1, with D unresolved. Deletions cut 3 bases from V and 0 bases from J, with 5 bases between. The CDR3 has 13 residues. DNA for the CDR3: TGTGCCAGCAGTTTTCAGGTGAACACTGAAGCTTTCTTT. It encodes CASSFQVNTEAFF.